This T cell receptor beta chain was found in a study of blood T cells in healthy people across ages. Notes on this clonotype: The antigen is undetermined.

Samples had at least 7 million PBMCs isolated from them. Study-wide results and limits: Among long-lived donors, naive CD4+ cells were more numerous and diversity higher than in aged donors.

J lost 4 bases, V lost 2 bases, and 6 bases had no gene match. The CDR3 consists of 16 residues. The V gene's germline CDR1 is GTSNPN and CDR2 SVGIG (reference sequence). Primed by a sample-barcoded 5' primer and a J-beta primer mix, a second PCR proceeded for about 7 to 11 cycles. Each CDR3 protein is one row after TCRdb ran MiXCR on the 5' RACE reads. The table lists roughly 680,000 distinct CDR3 sequences, roughly 49% of them singletons. Sequenced sample: blood. The gene calls are TRBV30 and TRBJ2-5; TRBD2 matches at 14 bases. This clonotype originated in a woman aged 60-75 years in good health. CDR3 region: CAWSSGLAGVGETQYF. The CDR3 DNA is TGTGCCTGGAGTTCGGGACTAGCGGGAGTGGGAGAGACCCAGTACTTC.